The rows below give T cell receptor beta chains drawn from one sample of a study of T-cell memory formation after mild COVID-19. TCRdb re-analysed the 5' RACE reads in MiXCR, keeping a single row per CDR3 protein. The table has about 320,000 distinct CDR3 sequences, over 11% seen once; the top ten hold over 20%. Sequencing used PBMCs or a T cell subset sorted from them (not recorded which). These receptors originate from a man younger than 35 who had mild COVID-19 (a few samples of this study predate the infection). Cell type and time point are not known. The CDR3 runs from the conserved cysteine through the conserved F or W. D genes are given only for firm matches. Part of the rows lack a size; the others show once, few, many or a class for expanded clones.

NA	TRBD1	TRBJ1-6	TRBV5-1	TGCGCCAGCAGCACCGTCCAAAGGGGGCGTTCGGATTCACCCCTCCACTTT	CASSTVQRGRSDSPLHF
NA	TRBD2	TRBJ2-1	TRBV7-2	TGTGCCAGCAGCCGGACTAGCGGATTTTATGAGCAGTTCTTC	CASSRTSGFYEQFF
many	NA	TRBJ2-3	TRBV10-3	TGTGCCATCAGTGAGTCCCGGCGGGGTCCTAGCACAGATACGCAGTATTTT	CAISESRRGPSTDTQYF
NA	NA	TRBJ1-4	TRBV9	TGTGCCAGCAGCGCCGAGGGGAACAGGGCAATGGGTGAAAAACTGTTTTTT	CASSAEGNRAMGEKLFF
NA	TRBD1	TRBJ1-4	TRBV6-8	TGTGCCAGCAGTTACTCGCCCGTGCTGGGACAGGGACTGTTTTTT	CASSYSPVLGQGLFF
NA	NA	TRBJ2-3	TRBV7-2	TGTGCCAGCAGCTCCAGGACTGCAGATACGCAGTATTTT	CASSSRTADTQYF
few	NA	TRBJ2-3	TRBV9	TGTGCCAGCAGCGTTAGAGGAAACACAGATACGCAGTATTTT	CASSVRGNTDTQYF
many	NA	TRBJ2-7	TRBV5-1	TGCGCCAGCAGCTTGGGGCCTCTCGGCGAGCAGTACTTC	CASSLGPLGEQYF
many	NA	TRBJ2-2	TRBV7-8	TGTGCCAGCAGCCCCACCCTTCTAGCCACGCGGACCGGGGAGCTGTTTTTT	CASSPTLLATRTGELFF
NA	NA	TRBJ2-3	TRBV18	TGTGCCAGCTCACCGCAAGGCGTAAGTGGAACAGATACGCAGTATTTT	CASSPQGVSGTDTQYF
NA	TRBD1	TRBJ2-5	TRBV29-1	TGCAGCGTTCAGGGGGCTCAAGAGACCCAGTACTTC	CSVQGAQETQYF
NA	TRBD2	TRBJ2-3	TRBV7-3	TGTGCCAGCAGCCATAGCGGGGTGGGGACAGATACGCAGTATTTT	CASSHSGVGTDTQYF
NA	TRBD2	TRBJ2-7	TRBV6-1	TGTGCCAGCAGTTACCCCCGGGAGGCATATGGCGAGCAGTACTTC	CASSYPREAYGEQYF
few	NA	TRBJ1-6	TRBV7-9	TGTGCCAGCAGCGCCCGGCATAATTCACCCCTCCACTTT	CASSARHNSPLHF
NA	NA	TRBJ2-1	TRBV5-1	TGCGCCAGCAGCGAGCTCTACTACAATGAGCAGTTCTTC	CASSELYYNEQFF
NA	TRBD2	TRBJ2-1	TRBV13	TGTGCCAGCAGCTTAGTCAGCGGGAGGATAAAATCCTACAATGAGCAGTTCTTC	CASSLVSGRIKSYNEQFF
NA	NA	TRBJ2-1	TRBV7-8	TGTGCCAGCAGCTTCGGGCGCGGGTCTTTCGATGAGCAGTTCTTC	CASSFGRGSFDEQFF
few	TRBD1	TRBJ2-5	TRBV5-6	TGTGCCAGCAGCTTTTTAGGGACAGGGGGGGAGGGCCAGTACTTC	CASSFLGTGGEGQYF
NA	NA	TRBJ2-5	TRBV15	TGTGCCACCAGCAGAGATGGGCTCGGGCAGGGCGTGGGAGAGACCCAGTACTTC	CATSRDGLGQGVGETQYF
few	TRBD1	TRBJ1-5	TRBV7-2	TGTGCCAGCGGTACACAGGGGGCTCAGCCCCAGCATTTT	CASGTQGAQPQHF
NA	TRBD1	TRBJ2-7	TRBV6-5	TGTGCCAGCAGTTCCCTCCGGGACAGGGCTAAGGAGCAGTACTTC	CASSSLRDRAKEQYF
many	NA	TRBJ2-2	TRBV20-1	TGCAGTGCTAGAGAGATTAACACCGGGGAGCTGTTTTTT	CSAREINTGELFF
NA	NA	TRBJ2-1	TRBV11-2	TGTGCCAGCAGCTTTGAGGGGTTGGGGTACTACAATGAGCAGTTCTTC	CASSFEGLGYYNEQFF
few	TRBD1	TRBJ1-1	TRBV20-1	TGCAGCGTTGAAGGGGGCTCTGAAGCTTTCTTT	CSVEGGSEAFF
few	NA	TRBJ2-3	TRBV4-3	TGCGCCAGCAGCCAAGTTGGAACGGGACACAAACCAGATACGCAGTATTTT	CASSQVGTGHKPDTQYF
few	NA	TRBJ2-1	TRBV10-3	TGTGCCACCGGGGATCCGTCCTACAATGAGCAGTTCTTC	CATGDPSYNEQFF
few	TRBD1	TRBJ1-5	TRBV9	TGTGCCAGCAGCGTAGGGGACAGTCCGTATCAGCCCCAGCATTTT	CASSVGDSPYQPQHF
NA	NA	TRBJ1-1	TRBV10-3	TGTGCCATCAGCGACGACAGGAACACTGAAGCTTTCTTT	CAISDDRNTEAFF
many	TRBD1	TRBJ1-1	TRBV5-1	TGCGCCAGCAGCTTGGACCAGGGACAGCCCTGGGGTACTGAAGCTTTCTTT	CASSLDQGQPWGTEAFF
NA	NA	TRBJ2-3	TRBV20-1	TGCAGTGACTTGGTCCAAGGGACAGATACGCAGTATTTT	CSDLVQGTDTQYF
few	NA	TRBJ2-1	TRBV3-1	TGTGCCAGCAGCCAAGATCGTAACCCTTACAATGAGCAGTTCTTC	CASSQDRNPYNEQFF
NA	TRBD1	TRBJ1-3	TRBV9	TGTGCCAGCAGCGTACGAGGGGGCCATAGCTCTGGAAACACCATATATTTT	CASSVRGGHSSGNTIYF
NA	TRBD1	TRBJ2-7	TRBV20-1	TGCAGTGCTAGCTCCGGGACAGGGTCCTACGAGCAGTACTTC	CSASSGTGSYEQYF
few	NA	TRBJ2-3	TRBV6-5	TGTGCCAGCAGTGCCCTCCCTCCGCGGAGCCCAGATACGCAGTATTTT	CASSALPPRSPDTQYF
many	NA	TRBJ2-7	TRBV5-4	TGTGCCAGCAGCTTTGGCAGGGGGAGGTACGAGCAGTACTTC	CASSFGRGRYEQYF
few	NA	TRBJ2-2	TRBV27	TGTGCCAGCAGCCGGGCTAGAGGCGGCGGGGAGCTGTTTTTT	CASSRARGGGELFF
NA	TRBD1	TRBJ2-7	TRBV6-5	TGTGCCAGCAGTTACCCCGACAGGGGCTACGAGCAGTACTTC	CASSYPDRGYEQYF
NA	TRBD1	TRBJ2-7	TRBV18	TGTGCCAGCTCAACTCGGACAGGGTTCCACGAGCAGTACTTC	CASSTRTGFHEQYF
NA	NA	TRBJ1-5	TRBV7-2	TGTGCCAGCAGCTTAGTGGCTTCAGGGAATCAGCCCCAGCATTTT	CASSLVASGNQPQHF